Here is one T cell receptor beta chain with its context. These data come from a study of glioma-infiltrating T cells. This CDR3 is 14 amino acids long. V gave up 5 bases and J gave up 3 bases, with 11 bases separating them. The germline V gene encodes CDR1 PRHDT and CDR2 FYEKMQ (reference sequence). Amplification of TCR alpha and beta CDR3 regions from RNA used iRepertoire nested multiplex PCR. For one-step reverse transcription and amplification, about 85-400 ng of tissue mRNA or PBMC total RNA was used. TCRdb called the multiplex PCR reads again in MiXCR, with one record for every CDR3 protein. The profile shows approximately 400,000 distinct CDR3 sequences, about 40% of them singletons.

This chain links TRBV13 with TRBJ2-1; no definite D call. Sequences were obtained from glioma tissue, nonneoplastic brain tissue, or PBMCs (not recorded which). The receptor comes from a human donor with low-grade glioma or glioblastoma, undergoing nonglioma brain surgery, or in good health (not recorded which). The CDR3 bases are TGTGCCAGCAGCGCGCCATCCAGCTACAATGAGCAGTTCTTC. Protein product: CASSAPSSYNEQFF.